In its sample, the clone carrying this T cell receptor beta chain was seen many times. This sample was included in a study of Graves' ophthalmopathy and Graves' hyperthyroidism. RNA transcripts were the template, and TCR beta CDR3 regions were amplified from them. HTBI primers were used in a first-round RT-PCR, which preceded a second-round multiplex PCR. TCRdb analysed the multiplex PCR reads with MiXCR anew, one entry per CDR3 protein. This table holds under 350,000 distinct CDR3 sequences, about a sixth found once. With 6 bases removed from V and 5 bases from J, the gap between germline ends came to 10 bases. The CDR3 extends over 12 amino acids. Germline V gene data show CDR1 as SGHVS and CDR2 as FQNEAQ. Moderate-to-severe activity, with CAS ≥3, NOSPECS ≥4 and duration under 3 months, characterized the donors with ophthalmopathy. The study excluded patients with other autoimmune diseases, uncontrolled infections, pregnancy or lactation. A diagnosis was made from clinical symptoms together with serum thyroxine, TRAb, thyroid ultrasound and orbital computed tomography. A volume of 10 ml of fresh peripheral blood supplied the PBMCs.

The sequenced material came from peripheral blood. The V gene is TRBV7-8, the J gene TRBJ2-5; TRBD2 is a possible D gene (5 bases). The TCR originated in an adult man with Graves' ophthalmopathy. CDR3 sequence: CASSNTGETQYF. CDR3 nucleotides: TGTGCCAGCAGTAATACGGGGGAGACCCAGTACTTC.